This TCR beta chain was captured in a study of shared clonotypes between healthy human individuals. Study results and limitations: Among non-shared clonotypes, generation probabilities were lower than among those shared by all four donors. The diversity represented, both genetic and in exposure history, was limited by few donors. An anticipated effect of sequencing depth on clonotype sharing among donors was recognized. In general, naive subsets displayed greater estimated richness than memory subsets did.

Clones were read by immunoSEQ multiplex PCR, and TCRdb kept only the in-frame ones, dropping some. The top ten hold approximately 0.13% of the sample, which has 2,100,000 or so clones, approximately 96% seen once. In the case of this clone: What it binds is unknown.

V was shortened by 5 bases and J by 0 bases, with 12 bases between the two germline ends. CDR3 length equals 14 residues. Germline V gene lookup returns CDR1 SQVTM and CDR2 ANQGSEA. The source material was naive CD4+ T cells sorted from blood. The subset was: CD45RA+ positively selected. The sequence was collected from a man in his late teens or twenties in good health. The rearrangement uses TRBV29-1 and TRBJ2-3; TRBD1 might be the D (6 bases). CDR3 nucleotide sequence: TGCAGCGTTTACAGGGATAAGAGCACAGATACGCAGTATTTT. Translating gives CSVYRDKSTDTQYF.